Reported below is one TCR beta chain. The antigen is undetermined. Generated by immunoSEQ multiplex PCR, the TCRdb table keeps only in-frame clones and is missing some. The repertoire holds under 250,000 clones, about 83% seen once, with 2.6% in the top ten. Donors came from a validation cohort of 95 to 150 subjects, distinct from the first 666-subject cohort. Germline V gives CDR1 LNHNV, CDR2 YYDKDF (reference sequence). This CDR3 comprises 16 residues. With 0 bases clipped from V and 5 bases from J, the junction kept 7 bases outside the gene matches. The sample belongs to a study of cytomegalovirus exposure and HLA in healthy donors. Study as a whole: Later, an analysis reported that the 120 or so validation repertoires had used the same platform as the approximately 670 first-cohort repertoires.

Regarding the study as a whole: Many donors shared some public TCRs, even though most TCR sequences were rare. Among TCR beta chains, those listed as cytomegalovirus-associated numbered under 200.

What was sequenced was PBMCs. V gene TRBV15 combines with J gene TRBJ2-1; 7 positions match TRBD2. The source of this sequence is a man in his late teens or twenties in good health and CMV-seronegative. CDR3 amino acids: CATSREGEGLDNEQFF. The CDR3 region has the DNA TGTGCCACCAGCAGAGAGGGGGAGGGCCTTGACAATGAGCAGTTCTTC.